The clone carrying this T cell receptor (gamma chain) is labeled large. Its antigen remains unidentified. Using about 0.2 ug of biopsy DNA, TRG was amplified with LymphoTrack primers. TCRdb made new clone calls on the multiplex PCR reads using CATT. The sample includes several hundred gamma-chain clones, more than 40% of them seen just once. The data were taken from a study of intestinal T cells in coeliac disease. Study results and caveats: TRG-based classification had a reported leave-one-out accuracy of less than 90%. FFPE-derived DNA was relatively degraded, likely losing some TCR sequences. All 20 or so biopsies were correctly classified by TRD kmer clustering.

After removal of 0 bases from V and 3 bases from J, the junction contained 2 bases not matched to a gene. Per the germline V gene, CDR1 is EGSNGY and CDR2 is YDSYNSKV. The CDR3 covers 13 residues. Ten formalin-fixed paraffin-embedded scrolls, each 5 µm thick, supplied each case's genomic DNA. V usage is TRGV2 and J usage is TRGJ1 or TRGJ2. The sample was a duodenal biopsy. The receptor was isolated from a human donor with celiac disease. The CDR3: CATWDGTYYKKLF. CDR3 nucleotides: TGTGCCACCTGGGACGGGACTTATTATAAGAAACTCTTT.